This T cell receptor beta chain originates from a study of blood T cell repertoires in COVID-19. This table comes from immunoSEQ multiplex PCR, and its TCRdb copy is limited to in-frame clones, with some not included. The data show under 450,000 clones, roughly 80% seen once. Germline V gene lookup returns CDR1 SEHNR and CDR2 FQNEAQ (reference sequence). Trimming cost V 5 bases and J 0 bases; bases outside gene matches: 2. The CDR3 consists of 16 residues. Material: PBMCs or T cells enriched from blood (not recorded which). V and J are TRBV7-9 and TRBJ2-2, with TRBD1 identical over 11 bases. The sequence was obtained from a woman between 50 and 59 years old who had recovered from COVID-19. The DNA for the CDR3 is TGTGCCAGCAGCCCGGGACAGGGGGCGAACACCGGGGAGCTGTTTTTT. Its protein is CASSPGQGANTGELFF. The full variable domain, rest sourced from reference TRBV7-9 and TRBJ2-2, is DTGVSQNPRHKITKRGQNVTFRCDPISEHNRLYWYRQTLGQGPEFLTYFQNEAQLEKSRLLSDRFSAERPKGSFSTLEIQRTEQGDSAMYLCASSPGQGANTGELFFGEGSRLTVL.